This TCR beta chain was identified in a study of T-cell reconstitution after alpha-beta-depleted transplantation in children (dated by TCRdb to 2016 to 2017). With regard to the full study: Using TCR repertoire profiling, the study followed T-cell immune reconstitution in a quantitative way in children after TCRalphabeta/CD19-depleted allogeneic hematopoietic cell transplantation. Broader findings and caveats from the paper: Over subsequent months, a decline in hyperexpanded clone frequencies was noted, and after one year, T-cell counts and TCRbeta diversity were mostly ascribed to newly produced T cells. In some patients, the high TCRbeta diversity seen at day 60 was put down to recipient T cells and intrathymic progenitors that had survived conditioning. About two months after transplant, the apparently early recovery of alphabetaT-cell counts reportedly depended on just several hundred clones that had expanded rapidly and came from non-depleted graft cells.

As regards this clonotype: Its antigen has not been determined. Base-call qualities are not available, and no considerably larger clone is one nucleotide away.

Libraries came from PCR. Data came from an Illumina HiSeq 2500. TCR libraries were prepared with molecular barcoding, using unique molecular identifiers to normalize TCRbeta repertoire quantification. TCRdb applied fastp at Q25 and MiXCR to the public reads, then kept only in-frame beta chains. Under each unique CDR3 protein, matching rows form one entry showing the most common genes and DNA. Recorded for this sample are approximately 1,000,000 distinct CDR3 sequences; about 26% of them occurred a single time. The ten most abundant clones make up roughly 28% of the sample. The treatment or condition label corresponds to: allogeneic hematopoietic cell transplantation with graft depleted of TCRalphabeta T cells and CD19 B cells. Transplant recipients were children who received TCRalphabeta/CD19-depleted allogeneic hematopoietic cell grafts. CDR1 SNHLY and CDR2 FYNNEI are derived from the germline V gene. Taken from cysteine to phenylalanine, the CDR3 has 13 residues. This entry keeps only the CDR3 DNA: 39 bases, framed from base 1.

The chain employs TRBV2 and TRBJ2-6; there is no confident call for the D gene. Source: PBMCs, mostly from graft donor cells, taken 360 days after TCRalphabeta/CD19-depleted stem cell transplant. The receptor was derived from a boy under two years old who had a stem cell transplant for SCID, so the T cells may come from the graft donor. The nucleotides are TGTGGGCACGGGCCCCCTGGGGCCAACGTCCTGACTTTC. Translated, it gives CGHGPPGANVLTF. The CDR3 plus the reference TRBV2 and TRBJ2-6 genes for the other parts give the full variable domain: EPEVTQTPSHQVTQMGQEVILRCVPISNHLYFYWYRQILGQKVEFLVSFYNNEISEKSEIFDDQFSVERPDGSNFTLKIRSTKLEDSAMYFCGHGPPGANVLTFGAGSRLTVL.